The next 21 T cell receptor beta chains were all read from a single sample in a study of T cell responses to AZD1222 COVID-19 vaccine. Profiling relied on immunoSEQ multiplex PCR, and the TCRdb table lists in-frame clones only, not all of them. The sample has 160,000 or so clones; 94% are singletons. Sequenced here: peripheral blood, sampled 28 days after the second AZD1222 dose. The receptor source for this set is an adult who received the AZD1222 COVID-19 vaccine.

This rearrangement joins TRBV3-1 (or the pseudogene TRBV3-2) to TRBJ2-1; no reliable D call. V was clipped by 1 base and J by 0 bases, with 13 bases between them. Germline loops: CDR1 LGHDT, CDR2 YNNKEL (reference sequence). The CDR3 is 17 amino acids. This CDR3 is CASSQGVVLSSYNEQFF. For the CDR3, the DNA is TGTGCCAGCAGCCAAGGGGTGGTCCTAAGCTCCTACAATGAGCAGTTCTTC.

As DNA, the CDR3 is TGTGCCAGCAGCTTGGCCGATTGGGACTACAATGAGCAGTTCTTC. Protein: CASSLADWDYNEQFF. This chain links TRBV5-4 with TRBJ2-1; D is uncertain. With 0 bases removed from V and 3 bases from J, the gap between germline ends came to 10 bases. Germline V gene lookup returns CDR1 SGHNT and CDR2 YYREEE (reference sequence). The CDR3 runs to 15 residues.

This clone was counted once. The V gene is TRBV6-1, the J gene TRBJ1-2; D is possibly TRBD1 (6 bases). Germline V gene data show CDR1 as MNHNS and CDR2 as SASEGT. The CDR3 spans 13 residues. V gave up 2 bases and J gave up 8 bases, with 12 bases separating them. DNA for the CDR3: TGTGCCAGCAGTGAAACTAGGGACATAGGCTACACCTTC. The encoded protein is CASSETRDIGYTF.

This sequence joins TRBV27 and TRBJ2-1; 8 bases map to TRBD2. Germline CDR1 MNHEY, CDR2 SMNVEV (reference sequence). V was clipped by 4 bases and J by 9 bases; unmatched bases: 8. This CDR3 has 14 residues. The chain's CDR3 is CASSYVAGTGEQFF. The CDR3 DNA reads as TGTGCCAGCAGTTATGTAGCGGGAACTGGTGAGCAGTTCTTC.

CDR3 bases: TGTGCCAGTAAAAGGCAGGAGGACACTGAAGCTTTCTTT. Its translation is CASKRQEDTEAFF. The chain has TRBV19 and TRBJ1-1, with D unresolved. The CDR3 is made up of 13 amino acids. V dropped 7 bases and J dropped 3 bases, with 12 bases sitting between them. Germline CDR1 reads LNHDA; CDR2 reads SQIVND (reference sequence).

A single count supports this clone. The chain couples TRBV10-3 to TRBJ2-2; 9 bases agree with TRBD2. This CDR3 is built from 14 residues. The ends lost 2 bases at V and 5 bases at J; junction bases unmatched: 0. Germline V CDR1 and CDR2: ENHRY, SYGVKD. In nucleotides, the CDR3 is TGTGCCATCAGTGAGCTAGCGGGGACCGGGGAGCTGTTTTTT. It translates to CAISELAGTGELFF.

The chain recombines TRBV7-2 with TRBJ2-5; D perhaps matches TRBD2 (6 bases). Trimming removed 5 bases at V and 1 base at J, with 17 bases between. The V gene's germline CDR1 is SGHTA and CDR2 FQGNSA. The CDR3 is 16 amino acids. The CDR3 region has the DNA TGTGCCAGCAGCCCTATCCGGGGCGGGACCCAAGAGACCCAGTACTTC. Amino acids: CASSPIRGGTQETQYF. Full variable domain (rest looked up from reference TRBV7-2 and TRBJ2-5): GAGVSQSPSNKVTEKGKDVELRCDPISGHTALYWYRQSLGQGLEFLIYFQGNSAPDKSGLPSDRFSAERTGGSVSTLTIQRTQQEDSAVYLCASSPIRGGTQETQYFGPGTRLLVL.

The chain uses TRBV5-1 and TRBJ2-7; either TRBD1 or TRBD2 may fit D (5 bases each). Germline loops: CDR1 SGHRS, CDR2 YFSETQ. The CDR3 consists of 14 residues. The germline V and J ends were trimmed by 3 bases and 0 bases, with 10 bases remaining between them. The DNA of the CDR3 is TGCGCCAGCAGCTCGGGACCTAGCTCCTACGAGCAGTACTTC. Its protein is CASSSGPSSYEQYF.

The chain combines TRBV6-5 with TRBJ2-5; TRBD2 matches 7 bases. There are 14 residues in the CDR3. Germline V gene lookup returns CDR1 MNHEY and CDR2 SVGAGI. The V segment lost 7 bases and the J segment 5 bases; nucleotides outside the gene matches: 10. The CDR3 region has the DNA TGTGCCAGCATGGTGGGAGGGCCGTGGGAGACCCAGTACTTC. Translating gives CASMVGGPWETQYF.

V usage is TRBV4-2 and J usage is TRBJ1-4; D gene uncertain. CDR3 length equals 16 residues. Germline CDR1 is LGHNA and CDR2 is YNFKEQ. Trimming pared 0 bases from V and 3 bases from J, leaving 11 bases between. CDR3 sequence: CASSQESRRANEKLFF. DNA of the CDR3: TGTGCCAGCAGCCAAGAATCGAGGAGGGCTAATGAAAAACTGTTTTTT.

This sequence joins TRBV9 and TRBJ1-6; weak D call: TRBD1 (5 bases). The CDR3 is 13 residues long. Germline CDR1 SGDLS, CDR2 YYNGEE. V was shortened by 0 bases and J by 10 bases, with 8 bases between the two germline ends. The CDR3 bases are TGTGCCAGCAGCGTAGAGAGGGGCTCACCCCTCCACTTT. Protein sequence: CASSVERGSPLHF.

This clone has a single count. V gene TRBV2 combines with J gene TRBJ2-7; TRBD2 is a possible D gene (6 bases). Germline assignment: CDR1 SNHLY and CDR2 FYNNEI. V lost 7 bases and J lost 5, with 21 bases in between. The CDR3 spans 15 residues. The CDR3 here is CASKNPRLGVNEQYF. The CDR3 DNA reads as TGTGCCAGCAAGAACCCCCGACTAGGTGTGAACGAGCAGTACTTC.

The J gene is TRBJ2-3, the V gene TRBV7-2; no clear D gene. V was clipped by 1 base and J by 5 bases, with 10 bases between them. Looked up from germline, CDR1 is SGHTA and CDR2 is FQGNSA. CDR3 length: 14 residues. The chain's CDR3 is CASSLELAEDTQYF. As DNA, the CDR3 is TGTGCCAGCAGCTTAGAATTAGCTGAAGATACGCAGTATTTT. The full variable domain, with the rest looked up from reference TRBV7-2 and TRBJ2-3, is GAGVSQSPSNKVTEKGKDVELRCDPISGHTALYWYRQSLGQGLEFLIYFQGNSAPDKSGLPSDRFSAERTGGSVSTLTIQRTQQEDSAVYLCASSLELAEDTQYFGPGTRLTVL.

The J gene is TRBJ2-1, the V gene TRBV11-2, with 9 bases fitting TRBD2. This CDR3 is 18 amino acids long. Germline CDR1 is SGHAT and CDR2 is FQNNGV. With 4 bases clipped from V and 3 bases from J, the junction kept 13 bases outside the gene matches. The DNA of the CDR3 is TGTGCCAGCAGCTCTTATGCCGGGACTAGCTGTAACTACAATGAGCAGTTCTTC. Translating gives CASSSYAGTSCNYNEQFF.

The J gene is TRBJ2-7, the V gene TRBV28, with no clear D. The CDR3 spans 13 residues. In germline, CDR1 is MDHEN, CDR2 SYDVKM. V was shortened by 3 bases and J by 0 bases, with 6 bases between the two germline ends. CDR3 nucleotides: TGTGCCAGCAGTTTCGGCCTCTCCTACGAGCAGTACTTC. Translated, it gives CASSFGLSYEQYF.

The genes are TRBV13 and TRBJ2-7; D is unresolved. Between the trimmed V and J ends, which lost 5 bases and 0 bases, there was a span of 8 bases. The CDR3 sequence is 13 residues long. Germline V gene lookup returns CDR1 PRHDT and CDR2 FYEKMQ (reference sequence). The CDR3 nucleotides are TGTGCCAGCAGCCCCCCCAGCTCCTACGAGCAGTACTTC. It is translated as CASSPPSSYEQYF.

The chain couples TRBV7-9 to TRBJ2-7; maybe TRBD2 (5 bases). This CDR3 has 12 residues. Per the germline V gene, CDR1 is SEHNR and CDR2 is FQNEAQ (reference sequence). Trimming removed 5 bases at V and 3 bases at J, with 8 bases between. The CDR3 loop reads CASSPDFYEQYF. CDR3 coding DNA: TGTGCCAGCAGCCCGGACTTCTACGAGCAGTACTTC.

The chain joins TRBV7-8 to TRBJ1-1; D call uncertain. The V end lost 3 bases, the J end lost 0 bases, and 8 bases lay between the germline ends. The germline CDR1 and CDR2 sequences are SGHVS and FQNEAQ. This CDR3 region has 14 residues. The CDR3: CASSLVEVNTEAFF. CDR3 nucleotide sequence: TGTGCCAGCAGCTTGGTAGAGGTGAACACTGAAGCTTTCTTT.

V and J are TRBV7-2 and TRBJ2-3; D unresolved. Germline V gene data show CDR1 as SGHTA and CDR2 as FQGNSA. V was pared by 5 bases and J by 1 base, with 16 bases between. The CDR3 extends over 16 amino acids. In nucleotides, the CDR3 is TGTGCCAGCAGCCTACTGGGCTTCTACGGCACAGATACGCAGTATTTT. The encoded protein is CASSLLGFYGTDTQYF.

In its sample, this clone was seen once. The rearrangement uses TRBV7-9 and TRBJ2-1, with D possibly matching TRBD2 (6 bases). Germline V CDR1 and CDR2: SEHNR, FQNEAQ (reference sequence). This CDR3 is built from 14 residues. Trimming removed 3 bases from V and 9 bases from J, with 15 bases in between. The CDR3 DNA follows: TGTGCCAGCAGCTTGGGAACTAGCTGGGGTGAGCAGTTCTTC. Protein product: CASSLGTSWGEQFF. Combining the CDR3 with reference TRBV7-9 and TRBJ2-1 gives the whole variable domain DTGVSQNPRHKITKRGQNVTFRCDPISEHNRLYWYRQTLGQGPEFLTYFQNEAQLEKSRLLSDRFSAERPKGSFSTLEIQRTEQGDSAMYLCASSLGTSWGEQFFGPGTRLTVL.

J is TRBJ2-7 and V is TRBV6-1; a possible D gene is TRBD2 (6 bases). Germline lookup yields CDR1 MNHNS and CDR2 SASEGT. This CDR3 spans 14 amino acids. V was shortened by 2 bases and J by 2 bases, with 10 bases between the two germline ends. The CDR3 DNA reads as TGTGCCAGCAGTGAACTGGGGGGAACCTACGAGCAGTACTTC. This encodes CASSELGGTYEQYF.